These T cell receptor beta chains were read from a single sample in a study of blood T cell repertoires in COVID-19. Generated by immunoSEQ multiplex PCR, the TCRdb table keeps only in-frame clones and is missing some. The data show 150,000 to 200,000 clones, 85% seen once. Sequenced sample: peripheral blood. These receptors all stem from a human donor with acute or convalescent COVID-19. The donor label of this sample is uncertain. Each CDR3 is given with its conserved first and last residue. The D gene is left open where the match is weak. Expanded clones get a size class; other rows say once, few or many, or leave the size out.

j_gene | abundance | d_gene | v_gene | CDR3aa | CDR3nt
TRBJ1-2 | - | - | TRBV29-1 | CSVGSPTANYGYTF | TGCAGCGTTGGCAGTCCGACAGCTAACTATGGCTACACCTTC
TRBJ1-1 | - | - | TRBV30 | CAWSPLFTEAFF | TGTGCCTGGAGCCCACTTTTTACTGAAGCTTTCTTT
TRBJ1-1 | - | TRBD1 | TRBV7-6 | CASSLGQLNTEAFF | TGTGCCAGCAGCTTGGGACAGCTGAACACTGAAGCTTTCTTT
TRBJ2-6 | - | - | TRBV27 | CASSPSTGSGPGANVLTF | TGTGCCAGCAGTCCCTCTACAGGGTCAGGCCCTGGGGCCAACGTCCTGACTTTC
TRBJ2-7 | - | TRBD2 | TRBV18 | CASSPTSGVYEQYF | TGTGCCAGCTCACCGACTAGCGGGGTCTACGAGCAGTACTTC
TRBJ1-1 | - | - | TRBV7-2 | CASSLVGAGWAFF | TGTGCCAGCAGCTTAGTGGGGGCAGGGTGGGCTTTCTTT
TRBJ1-5 | few | - | TRBV3-1/TRBV3-2 | CASSPTPGKNQPQHF | TGTGCCAGCAGCCCTACCCCAGGGAAGAATCAGCCCCAGCATTTT
TRBJ2-3 | - | TRBD1 | TRBV29-1 | CSAERTGQDTQYF | TGCAGCGCCGAACGGACAGGACAAGATACGCAGTATTTT
TRBJ2-7 | few | - | TRBV4-2 | CASSQDRQNYEQYF | TGTGCCAGCAGCCAAGACCGACAGAACTACGAGCAGTACTTC
TRBJ1-2 | - | - | TRBV7-8 | CASSLASRNYGYTF | TGTGCCAGCAGCTTAGCGTCGAGGAACTATGGCTACACCTTC
TRBJ1-6 | - | - | TRBV27 | CASSFQQGRGSPLHF | TGTGCCAGCAGTTTTCAGCAGGGGAGGGGATCACCCCTCCACTTT
TRBJ2-3 | - | - | TRBV7-3 | CASSPWTSSTDTQYF | TGTGCCAGCAGCCCCTGGACATCTAGCACAGATACGCAGTATTTT
TRBJ2-3 | - | TRBD2 | TRBV14 | CASSQEGGLAGADTQYF | TGTGCCAGCAGCCAAGAAGGGGGACTAGCGGGAGCAGATACGCAGTATTTT
TRBJ1-1 | few | - | TRBV7-2 | CASSYSRGNTEAFF | TGTGCCAGCAGCTATTCTCGGGGGAACACTGAAGCTTTCTTT
TRBJ1-2 | once | TRBD1 | TRBV28 | CASNSGQPTYGYTF | TGTGCCAGCAACTCGGGACAGCCTACCTATGGCTACACCTTC
TRBJ1-1 | - | TRBD1 | TRBV7-8 | CASSKGQGRDTEAFF | TGTGCCAGCAGCAAAGGACAGGGCCGGGACACTGAAGCTTTCTTT
TRBJ2-2 | - | - | TRBV28 | CASNPSGTNTGELFF | TGTGCCAGCAATCCCTCGGGGACGAACACCGGGGAGCTGTTTTTT
TRBJ1-2 | - | - | TRBV2 | CASSEQGYQNYGYTF | TGTGCCAGCAGTGAACAGGGCTATCAGAACTATGGCTACACCTTC
TRBJ2-1 | - | - | TRBV7-9 | CASSLRGLAGYNEQFF | TGTGCCAGCAGCTTAAGGGGGCTAGCGGGCTACAATGAGCAGTTCTTC
TRBJ1-3 | - | - | TRBV6-5 | CASSSGTVGNTIYF | TGTGCCAGCAGCTCCGGGACTGTAGGAAACACCATATATTTT
TRBJ1-4 | - | TRBD1 | TRBV5-8 | CASSLEDRSYNEKLFF | TGTGCCAGCAGCTTGGAGGACAGGTCTTATAATGAAAAACTGTTTTTT
TRBJ1-1 | - | TRBD1 | TRBV14 | CASSRLTGTNTEAFF | TGTGCCAGCAGCCGGCTGACAGGGACGAACACTGAAGCTTTCTTT
TRBJ1-2 | - | - | TRBV2 | CASSVRDYGYTF | TGTGCCAGCAGTGTGCGCGACTATGGCTACACCTTC
TRBJ1-1 | once | - | TRBV5-6 | CASSLTDTGAFF | TGTGCCAGCAGCTTGACGGACACCGGGGCTTTCTTT